This passage covers 27 T cell receptor beta chains from one sample sequenced in a study of regulatory T cells in long-lasting Graves disease. Documented time point: persistent/refractory GD, antithyroid drugs over 5 years with positive TRAb. PBMC RNA was the source of the TCR library. The TCR beta library used iRepertoire HTBI primers with Arm-PCR amplification of CDR3. TCRdb re-analysed the multiplex PCR reads in MiXCR, keeping a single row per CDR3 protein. The sample lists 700,000 or so distinct CDR3 sequences, 25% to 30% occurring once. The specimen was peripheral blood mononuclear cells (PBMCs), collected when the disease was refractory, from a patient treated with antithyroid drugs. These receptors all stem from a female donor with Graves disease.

The chain joins TRBV20-1 to TRBJ1-1; D gene ambiguous. Germline V gives CDR1 DFQATT, CDR2 SNEGSKA (reference sequence). V dropped 1 base and J dropped 1 base, with 10 bases sitting between them. The CDR3 runs 14 residues. In DNA form, the CDR3 reads TGCAGTGCTAGAGTGGCGGCAGGGAACACTGAAGCTTTCTTT. Protein: CSARVAAGNTEAFF.

At least ten counts were recorded for this clonotype. This chain uses TRBV6-1 with TRBJ2-5; the match to TRBD2 covers 8 bases. Trimming took 6 bases from V and 2 from J; bases not matched to a gene: 5. Germline CDR1 reads MNHNS; CDR2 reads SASEGT. CDR3 length: 14 amino acids. The CDR3 DNA follows: TGTGCCAGCAGGGACGTAGCGGGACAAGAGACCCAGTACTTC. It encodes CASRDVAGQETQYF.

There are many counts of this clonotype. V is TRBV7-2 and J is TRBJ2-7, with 9 bases identical to TRBD2. The CDR3 has 14 residues. Germline CDR1 SGHTA, CDR2 FQGNSA. Unmatched junction bases numbered 6, after V lost 3 bases and J lost 6 bases. CDR3 in DNA: TGTGCCAGCAGCTTTGGGACTAGCTCTTCCGAGCAGTACTTC. It encodes CASSFGTSSSEQYF. The complete variable domain, with remaining parts taken from reference TRBV7-2 and TRBJ2-7, reads GAGVSQSPSNKVTEKGKDVELRCDPISGHTALYWYRQSLGQGLEFLIYFQGNSAPDKSGLPSDRFSAERTGGSVSTLTIQRTQQEDSAVYLCASSFGTSSSEQYFGPGTRLTVT.

The chain uses TRBV11-3 and TRBJ2-1, with D tentatively TRBD2 (5 bases). The V end lost 1 base, the J end lost 10 bases, and 11 bases lay between the germline ends. The CDR3 spans 13 residues. The germline CDR1 and CDR2 sequences are SGHNT and YENEEA. The CDR3 DNA is TGTGCCAGCAGCTTAGTTCCTGCGGGCGAGCAGTTCTTC. It translates to CASSLVPAGEQFF.

In this sample, this clonotype turned up a few times. Here the CDR3 reads CAWQGAPVGGYTF. The CDR3 region has the DNA TGTGCCTGGCAGGGGGCCCCAGTTGGTGGCTACACCTTC. This rearrangement joins TRBV30 to TRBJ1-2, with TRBD1 matching 8 bases. CDR1 and CDR2 from the germline V gene are GTSNPN and SVGIG (reference sequence). Trimming at V came to 5 bases and at J to 7 bases, leaving 9 bases not matched to a gene. This CDR3 spans 13 amino acids.

The chain joins TRBV19 to TRBJ1-2; D unresolved. The V gene's germline CDR1 is LNHDA and CDR2 SQIVND (reference sequence). V dropped 2 bases and J dropped 3 bases, with 16 bases sitting between them. The CDR3 spans 16 residues. The CDR3, as DNA: TGTGCCAGTAGTATAAGACGTCCTCCGGGGTACTATGGCTACACCTTC. This encodes CASSIRRPPGYYGYTF.

The chain joins TRBV12-3 or TRBV12-4 to TRBJ1-5; TRBD1 matches at 7 bases. The CDR3 consists of 15 residues. J was trimmed by 4 bases and V by 3 bases; bases with no gene match: 6. CDR3 region: CASSFTGVGNQPQHF. The CDR3 DNA reads as TGTGCCAGCAGTTTCACAGGGGTAGGTAATCAGCCCCAGCATTTT.

The gene calls are TRBV5-1 and TRBJ1-4; D is undetermined. Germline values: CDR1 SGHRS, CDR2 YFSETQ. This CDR3 spans 13 amino acids. V was trimmed by 0 bases and J by 10 bases, leaving 10 bases between them. CDR3 coding DNA: TGCGCCAGCAGCTTGGGATCCGAGGGAAAACTGTTTTTT. Protein: CASSLGSEGKLFF.

In its sample, this clonotype was seen a few times. The chain couples TRBV6-1 to TRBJ2-7, with TRBD2 identical over 7 bases. The J segment lost 5 bases and the V segment lost 2 bases, leaving 12 bases of the junction unmatched. The CDR3 has 16 residues. Germline V gene data show CDR1 as MNHNS and CDR2 as SASEGT. CDR3 loop: CASSEPRDYSWNEQYF. The CDR3 DNA sequence: TGTGCCAGCAGTGAACCCAGGGACTATTCGTGGAACGAGCAGTACTTC.

V is TRBV30 and J is TRBJ1-2; weak D call: TRBD1 (6 bases). Germline V lookup: CDR1 GTSNPN, CDR2 SVGIG (reference sequence). The CDR3 runs 14 residues. V lost 4 bases, J lost 4 bases, and 16 bases lay in between. For the CDR3, the DNA is TGTGCCTGGAAAGAGACAGGCTTCCTCTATGGCTACACCTTC. Its translation is CAWKETGFLYGYTF.

The chain employs TRBV6-1 and TRBJ1-2; 10 bases fit TRBD1. Trimming at V came to 5 bases and at J to 4 bases, leaving 10 bases not matched to a gene. The germline V gene encodes CDR1 MNHNS and CDR2 SASEGT. CDR3 length: 16 amino acids. In nucleotides, the CDR3 is TGTGCCAGCAGTCGGGACAGGGGTAACGCACTCTATGGCTACACCTTC. Its translation is CASSRDRGNALYGYTF.

This clonotype occurred many times. This chain links TRBV12-3 or TRBV12-4 with TRBJ1-4, with D uncertain. The germline V and J ends were trimmed by 8 bases and 4 bases, with 11 bases remaining between them. There are 13 residues in the CDR3. CDR3 coding DNA: TGTGCCAGCCGAGACGGCAGTAATGAAAAACTGTTTTTT. Encoded protein: CASRDGSNEKLFF.

This clonotype was found a few times. The chain joins TRBV25-1 to TRBJ1-6; D uncertain. Germline CDR1 reads MGHDK; CDR2 reads SYGVNS. The CDR3 sequence is 14 residues long. The V end lost 2 bases, the J end lost 7 bases, and 9 bases lay between the germline ends. The CDR3 DNA is TGTGCCAGCAGTGAAGATGTCAGAAATTCACCCCTCCACTTT. This codes for CASSEDVRNSPLHF.

The V call is TRBV10-3, the J call TRBJ2-5; D possibly corresponds to TRBD1 (6 bases). The CDR3 runs 14 residues. V was shortened by 2 bases and J by 1 base, with 8 bases between the two germline ends. Germline V CDR1 and CDR2: ENHRY, SYGVKD. The CDR3: CAISEKGVQETQYF. CDR3 in DNA: TGTGCCATCAGTGAGAAGGGGGTCCAAGAGACCCAGTACTTC.

This chain connects TRBV28 to TRBJ1-1; TRBD1 aligns across 7 bases. The V gene's germline CDR1 is MDHEN and CDR2 SYDVKM. V dropped 7 bases and J dropped 10; count of bases not matched to a gene: 12. CDR3 length: 13 residues. The CDR3 spells CASKVGGDRGAFF. The CDR3 coding sequence is TGTGCCAGCAAGGTTGGTGGGGACAGAGGAGCTTTCTTT. Complete variable domain (other parts from reference TRBV28 and TRBJ1-1): DVKVTQSSRYLVKRTGEKVFLECVQDMDHENMFWYRQDPGLGLRLIYFSYDVKMKEKGDIPEGYSVSREKKERFSLILESASTNQTSMYLCASKVGGDRGAFFGQGTRLTVV.

This clonotype was counted between two and nine times. The chain has TRBV6-1 and TRBJ2-1, with D hard to call. The V and J ends lost 8 bases and 8 bases respectively, with 10 bases between them. CDR1 MNHNS and CDR2 SASEGT come from the germline V gene. This CDR3 comprises 11 residues. Here the CDR3 reads CASRNWDEQFF. The CDR3 DNA reads as TGTGCCAGCCGCAATTGGGATGAGCAGTTCTTC.

This clonotype was observed a few times. One end of the junction fails to match germline, which may point to a read error. The chain is built from TRBV12-3 or TRBV12-4 and TRBJ1-2, with TRBD1 matching 9 bases. CDR3 length: 14 amino acids. The CDR3 reads CASGFGTGLYGYTF. In DNA form, the CDR3 reads TGTGCCAGCGGTTTCGGGACAGGGCTATATGGCTACACCTTC.

At least ten counts were recorded for this clonotype. The chain recombines TRBV12-3 or TRBV12-4 with TRBJ1-6; D might be TRBD1 (6 bases). The CDR3 runs to 14 residues. Trimming removed 7 bases from V and 5 bases from J, with 12 bases in between. In DNA form, the CDR3 reads TGTGCCAGCAAGGGGGGCCTAGATAATTCACCCCTCCACTTT. It specifies CASKGGLDNSPLHF.

To note about this clonotype: One base away lies a much larger clone, so this may be a sequencing read error. The V and J genes are TRBV12-3 or TRBV12-4 and TRBJ1-2, with a tentative D call TRBD1 (5 bases). The CDR3 runs 14 residues. The CDR3 nucleotides read TGTGCCTGCAGCTACGACAGTTCACTCTATGGCTACACCTTC. Its protein is CACSYDSSLYGYTF.

The chain couples TRBV7-2 to TRBJ1-2, with 9 bases aligning to TRBD1. The germline V gene has CDR1 SGHTA and CDR2 FQGNSA. The CDR3 spans 16 residues. V lost 0 bases to trimming and J lost 11 bases; unmatched junction nucleotides: 13. The CDR3 DNA reads TGTGCCAGCAGCTTAGCTCCCCTACAGGGGGCAAAAGGTTACACCTTC. Amino acids: CASSLAPLQGAKGYTF.

The sample holds a few counts of this clonotype. The rearrangement joins TRBV6-1 to TRBJ1-1; 9 bases are a match to TRBD1. V was clipped by 6 bases and J by 3 bases; unmatched bases: 11. CDR3 size: 16 residues. From germline, CDR1 is MNHNS and CDR2 SASEGT. CDR3 coding DNA: TGTGCCAGCAGCCCCGGGACAGGGCCGCTTGACACTGAAGCTTTCTTT. It codes for CASSPGTGPLDTEAFF.

This clonotype was counted between two and nine times. The V gene is TRBV19, the J gene TRBJ1-1; 9 bases are a match to TRBD1. The V gene end was trimmed by 5 bases and the J gene end by 8 bases; junction bases not matched to a gene: 6. Germline V gene data show CDR1 as LNHDA and CDR2 as SQIVND (reference sequence). The CDR3 runs 13 residues. The DNA of the CDR3 is TGTGCCAGTAGTGTGACAGGGGGAGAAGAAGCTTTCTTT. It yields the protein CASSVTGGEEAFF.

J is TRBJ2-5 and V is TRBV10-3; 8 nucleotides align to TRBD2. V was pared by 2 bases and J by 5 bases, with 7 bases of the junction left unmatched. The germline gives CDR1 ENHRY, CDR2 SYGVKD. The CDR3 loop spans 15 amino acids. The CDR3 DNA follows: TGTGCCATCAGTGAGGAGGGGACTAGGTCGGAGACCCAGTACTTC. Protein sequence: CAISEEGTRSETQYF.

In this sample, this clonotype turned up many times. This chain links TRBV6-2 or TRBV6-3 with TRBJ2-7; D not certain. The CDR3 sequence is 12 residues long. Germline lookup yields CDR1 MNHEY and CDR2 SVGEGT. Trimming cost V 4 bases and J 0 bases, with 4 bases left between them. CDR3 DNA: TGTGCCAGCAGTTCGATCTCCTACGAGCAGTACTTC. Translating gives CASSSISYEQYF.

V gene TRBV6-2 or TRBV6-3 combines with J gene TRBJ2-5; 10 nucleotides line up with TRBD2. Germline CDR1 MNHEY, CDR2 SVGEGT. The V gene end was trimmed by 5 bases and the J gene end by 6 bases; junction bases not matched to a gene: 12. The CDR3 extends over 16 amino acids. CDR3 in DNA: TGTGCCAGCAGTGAAGAGACTAGCGGGCCCTGGAAGACCCAGTACTTC. It yields the protein CASSEETSGPWKTQYF.

This clonotype was observed a handful of times. The rearrangement joins TRBV27 to TRBJ1-5, with TRBD1 identical over 8 bases. V lost 6 bases and J lost 2; bases outside the gene matches: 12. The CDR3 is made up of 17 amino acids. Germline loops: CDR1 MNHEY, CDR2 SMNVEV (reference sequence). CDR3 DNA sequence: TGTGCCAGCAGATATAGTTTAGGGGGACAGGGCAATCAGCCCCAGCATTTT. Its translation: CASRYSLGGQGNQPQHF.

The rearrangement joins TRBV13 to TRBJ1-2; 8 bases align to TRBD1. With 5 bases clipped from V and 3 bases from J, the junction kept 14 bases outside the gene matches. Germline-derived CDR1 and CDR2 are PRHDT and FYEKMQ (reference sequence). The CDR3 spans 17 residues. The CDR3 DNA reads as TGTGCCAGCAGCGCCGTCGTCCAGGGGGCCCCGGACTATGGCTACACCTTC. Encoded protein: CASSAVVQGAPDYGYTF.